This T cell receptor (beta chain) is from a study of graft-versus-host responses after intestinal transplantation. For the study at large: Recipients across the board were started on anti-thymocyte globulin induction, then kept on tacrolimus and steroids for about 3 years.

Study-wide findings and caveats: Maximum circulating GvH clone levels tracked with early post-transplant HvG decreases. GvH clonotypes were identified within recipient marrow, with a subset emerging first in ileum or blood. Within the allografts of patients who had graft-donor T cell macrochimerism, graft-versus-host to host-versus-graft clonal ratios were high.

The CDR3 totals 14 residues. V was pared by 1 base and J by 5 bases, with 6 bases of the junction left unmatched. Germline CDR1 SGHRS, CDR2 YFSETQ. As to this clone: Its antigen is not identified.

Measured with immunoSEQ multiplex PCR; TCRdb has only the in-frame clones, and not every one. The table has some 40,000 clones, roughly 90% seen once. The sequences come from PBMCs, collected 524 days after transplant. The receptor comes from a human patient who received an intestinal transplant, so some T cells may come from the graft donor. The chain couples TRBV5-1 to TRBJ2-7; 7 bases are shared with TRBD2. For the CDR3, the DNA is TGCGCCAGCAGCTTGCGTGGGAGGGTCGACGAGCAGTACTTC. It codes for CASSLRGRVDEQYF.